The sequence of this T cell receptor beta chain was determined in a study of shared clonotypes between healthy human individuals. The protocol was immunoSEQ multiplex PCR, while the TCRdb copy is restricted to in-frame clones and leaves out a portion. The repertoire holds about 2.3 million clones, with around 90% as singletons. Whole-study results and caveats: As a rule, naive subsets had a larger estimated richness than memory subsets.

Notes on this clone: The antigen is not known. Other DNA sequences in the same sample also yield this CDR3.

Trimming removed 3 bases from V and 2 bases from J; junction bases left unmatched: 4. The CDR3 runs to 15 residues. Germline CDR1 reads SGHTA; CDR2 reads FQGTGA. The origin of this receptor is a man aged 18-30 years in good health. Some clones in this sample may be carry-over from other donors' samples. What was sequenced was naive CD4+ T cells from PBMCs. Subset indicated: CD45RA+ positively selected. The V gene is TRBV7-3, the J gene TRBJ2-1; 7 bases map to TRBD2. CDR3 DNA sequence: TGTGCCAGCAGCTTGAGTGGGAGGGCCTACAATGAGCAGTTCTTC. It specifies CASSLSGRAYNEQFF.